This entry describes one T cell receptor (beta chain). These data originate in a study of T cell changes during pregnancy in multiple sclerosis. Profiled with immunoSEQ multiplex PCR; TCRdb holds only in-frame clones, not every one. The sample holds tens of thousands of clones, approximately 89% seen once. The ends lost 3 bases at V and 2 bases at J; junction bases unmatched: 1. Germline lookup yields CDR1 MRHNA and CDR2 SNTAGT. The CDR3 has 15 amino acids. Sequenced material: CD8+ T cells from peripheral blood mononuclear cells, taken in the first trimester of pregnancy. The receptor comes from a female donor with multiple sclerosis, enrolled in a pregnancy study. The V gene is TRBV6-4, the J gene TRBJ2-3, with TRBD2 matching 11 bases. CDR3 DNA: TGTGCCAGCAGTGAGACTAGCGGGACCACAGATACGCAGTATTTT. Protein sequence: CASSETSGTTDTQYF.